This TCR beta chain was documented in a study of blood T cell repertoires in COVID-19. The germline gives CDR1 SGHRS, CDR2 YFSETQ. Trimming left V 5 bases short and J 7 bases short, with 16 bases between. The CDR3 totals 13 residues. Per the original methods: Nucleated cell number was recorded as an estimate derived from reference gene primer amplification. TCRdb's table, derived via immunoSEQ multiplex PCR, lists solely in-frame clones and lacks some. V, J and clone size derive from that table, while D and trimming were established from the DNA sequence. The sample holds 150,000 or so clones, 80% to 90% seen once.

The chain recombines TRBV5-1 with TRBJ2-7, with D tentatively TRBD2 (6 bases). The sample consisted of peripheral blood. This receptor was taken from an elderly man with acute or convalescent COVID-19. The CDR3 DNA follows: TGCGCCAGCAGTGGAGGGCTAGTAAGAGAGCAGTACTTC. Translated, it gives CASSGGLVREQYF.